What follows are 11 T cell receptor beta chains derived from one specimen sequenced in a study of post-analysis software for immune sequencing data. Incorporated into the TCR beta cDNA libraries were unique molecular identifiers, which served to reduce PCR and sequencing biases. TCRdb called the PCR reads again in MiXCR, with one record for every CDR3 protein. The profile shows 150,000 to 200,000 distinct CDR3 sequences, roughly 40% of them singletons. The sample in question was blood, obtained after autologous hematopoietic stem cell transplantation. Source of these receptors: a girl aged 5 to 17 with multiple sclerosis.

The chain has TRBV4-3 and TRBJ2-4; the D call may be TRBD1 or TRBD2 (5 bases each). The germline V gene encodes CDR1 LGHNA and CDR2 YSLEER. The CDR3 runs 12 residues. Trimming pared 4 bases from V and 6 bases from J, leaving 7 bases between. The CDR3 coding sequence is TGCGCCAGCAGCCCGGGACGAAACATTCAGTACTTC. Translated: CASSPGRNIQYF.

V gene TRBV7-8 combines with J gene TRBJ2-2, with TRBD1 identical over 9 bases. Unmatched junction bases numbered 7, after V lost 5 bases and J lost 3 bases. This CDR3 is built from 16 residues. The germline CDR1 and CDR2 sequences are SGHVS and FQNEAQ. The DNA of the CDR3 is TGTGCCAGCAGCGGGAGACAGGGGGTGGACACCGGGGAGCTGTTTTTT. Translation: CASSGRQGVDTGELFF.

This clonotype was detected ten times or more. The chain employs TRBV7-8 and TRBJ1-2, with no clear D. The CDR3 has 12 amino acids. Germline CDR1 and CDR2: SGHVS and FQNEAQ. V was clipped by 1 base and J by 6 bases, with 6 bases between them. Here the CDR3 DNA reads TGTGCCAGCAGCTTAGTTGGGGATGGCTACACCTTC. Residues: CASSLVGDGYTF.

This clonotype was seen a handful of times. A much larger clone lies a single base off, so this may be a read error. The rearrangement joins TRBV2 to TRBJ1-5; D is undetermined. Deletions cut 6 bases from V and 6 bases from J, with 15 bases between. This CDR3 is 14 amino acids long. The germline V gene has CDR1 SNHLY and CDR2 FYNNEI. Here the CDR3 reads CASRESLPTQPQHF. CDR3 sequence (DNA): TGTGCCAGCAGGGAGAGTTTACCTACTCAGCCCCAGCATTTT.

The rearrangement joins TRBV20-1 to TRBJ2-7, with 8 bases fitting TRBD2. Germline V gives CDR1 DFQATT, CDR2 SNEGSKA (reference sequence). This CDR3 has 14 residues. With V trimmed by 6 bases and J by 0 bases, 7 bases remained unmatched. CDR3 coding DNA: TGCAGTGCATTCAAGCGGGGGAGCTCCTACGAGCAGTACTTC. Translated, it gives CSAFKRGSSYEQYF.

The chain links TRBV6-6 to TRBJ1-5; D is unresolved. The germline V gene encodes CDR1 MNHNY and CDR2 SVGAGI (reference sequence). V shed 7 bases and J shed 6 bases, with 4 bases lying between them. This CDR3 has 10 residues. CDR3 DNA: TGTGCCAGCAACCTTCAGCCCCAGCATTTT. It is translated as CASNLQPQHF.

The chain is built from TRBV6-6 and TRBJ2-7, with D maybe TRBD2 (5 bases). CDR3 length: 16 amino acids. Trimming removed 0 bases from V and 2 bases from J, with 14 bases in between. Germline assignment: CDR1 MNHNY and CDR2 SVGAGI (reference sequence). CDR3 amino acids: CASSYSVALGTYEQYF. The CDR3 DNA reads as TGTGCCAGCAGTTACTCGGTCGCCCTCGGGACCTACGAGCAGTACTTC.

CDR3 in amino acids: CSARAGGVSTDTQYF. For the CDR3, the DNA is TGCAGTGCTAGAGCAGGGGGTGTGAGCACAGATACGCAGTATTTT. The rearrangement joins TRBV20-1 to TRBJ2-3; 7 bases line up with TRBD1. The CDR3 is 15 residues long. With 1 base clipped from V and 0 bases from J, the junction kept 4 bases outside the gene matches. Germline V CDR1 and CDR2: DFQATT, SNEGSKA (reference sequence).

The rearrangement uses TRBV11-2 and TRBJ2-5; 9 nucleotides line up with TRBD1. V gave up 10 bases and J gave up 5 bases; unmatched junction bases: 8. The CDR3 is made up of 13 amino acids. Germline values: CDR1 SGHAT, CDR2 FQNNGV. CDR3 sequence (DNA): TGTGCCAACAGAACAGGGGGCCAGGAGACCCAGTACTTC. Translated, it gives CANRTGGQETQYF. The variable domain in full, with the rest retrieved from reference TRBV11-2 and TRBJ2-5, is EAGVAQSPRYKIIEKRQSVAFWCNPISGHATLYWYQQILGQGPKLLIQFQNNGVVDDSQLPKDRFSAERLKGVDSTLKIQPAKLEDSAVYLCANRTGGQETQYFGPGTRLLVL.

The J gene is TRBJ2-1, the V gene TRBV5-1; 14 bases line up with TRBD2. This CDR3 contains 19 residues. V was clipped by 1 base and J by 2 bases; unmatched bases: 8. Germline loops: CDR1 SGHRS, CDR2 YFSETQ. CDR3 sequence reads: CASSLTGLAGGFTYNEQFF. Written as DNA, the CDR3 is TGCGCCAGCAGCTTGACAGGACTAGCGGGAGGATTCACCTACAATGAGCAGTTCTTC.

The J gene is TRBJ2-5, the V gene TRBV7-9; 8 nucleotides line up with TRBD1. The junction had 6 bases not matched to a gene; V was cut back by 4 bases and J by 2 bases. The germline CDR1 and CDR2 sequences are SEHNR and FQNEAQ (reference sequence). This CDR3 contains 15 residues. This CDR3 reads CASSSGQGTQETQYF. In DNA, the CDR3 is TGTGCCAGCAGCTCCGGACAGGGTACACAAGAGACCCAGTACTTC.